This is a list of T cell receptor beta chains from one sample in a study of T cell repertoires in cytomegalovirus infection. Each CDR3 protein gets one entry after TCRdb re-called the reads with MiXCR. This table holds approximately 340,000 distinct CDR3 sequences, just under 30% found once. Which antigens these TCRs recognize remains unknown. This material consisted of cultured PBMCs, taken from culture after CMV antigen stimulation. These receptors were collected from a human donor in good health (CMV status not recorded). Some clones in this sample may be carry-over from other donors' samples. Each CDR3 is given with its conserved first and last residue. The D gene is left open where the match is weak. Part of the rows lack a size; the others show once, few, many or a class for expanded clones.

j_call: TRBJ1-5; cdr3_length: 13; d_call: -; clone_size: many; v_call: TRBV6-1; cdr3_nt: TGTGCCAGCAGCCTCCGTGTGTTCGAGCCCCAGCATTTT; cdr3_aa: CASSLRVFEPQHF
j_call: TRBJ2-3; cdr3_length: 16; d_call: -; clone_size: -; v_call: TRBV6-8; cdr3_nt: TGTGCCAGCAGTTACTTGGGTTCCCAGCTCACAGATACGCAGTATTTT; cdr3_aa: CASSYLGSQLTDTQYF
j_call: TRBJ1-5; cdr3_length: 15; d_call: TRBD1; clone_size: -; v_call: TRBV5-1; cdr3_nt: TGCGCCAGCCGTCCGGGGACAGGTCCCTATCAGCCCCAGCATTTT; cdr3_aa: CASRPGTGPYQPQHF
j_call: TRBJ2-3; cdr3_length: 13; d_call: -; clone_size: few; v_call: TRBV7-3; cdr3_nt: TGTGCCAGCAGCCCGGGCTTGGCAGATACGCAGTATTTT; cdr3_aa: CASSPGLADTQYF
j_call: TRBJ2-7; cdr3_length: 14; d_call: -; clone_size: few; v_call: TRBV23-1; cdr3_nt: TGCGCCAGCAGTCAATCCGGCAGGGGTTACGAGCAGTACTTC; cdr3_aa: CASSQSGRGYEQYF
j_call: TRBJ1-2; cdr3_length: 13; d_call: TRBD1; clone_size: -; v_call: TRBV25-1; cdr3_nt: TGTGCCAGCAGCTCAGGGGGAATCTATGGCTACACCTTC; cdr3_aa: CASSSGGIYGYTF
j_call: TRBJ1-4; cdr3_length: 15; d_call: -; clone_size: few; v_call: TRBV25-1; cdr3_nt: TGTGCCAGCAGTGATATGAGGGAAGCTAATGAAAAACTGTTTTTT; cdr3_aa: CASSDMREANEKLFF
j_call: TRBJ2-7; cdr3_length: 14; d_call: TRBD1; clone_size: -; v_call: TRBV28; cdr3_nt: TGTGCCAGCCTTGGACAGGGGGCGGCATACGAGCAGTACTTC; cdr3_aa: CASLGQGAAYEQYF
j_call: TRBJ2-5; cdr3_length: 16; d_call: -; clone_size: many; v_call: TRBV6-1; cdr3_nt: TGTGCCAACCCTCCGGCAGGACCACTTATCCAAGAGACCCAGTACTTC; cdr3_aa: CANPPAGPLIQETQYF
j_call: TRBJ1-2; cdr3_length: 14; d_call: -; clone_size: -; v_call: TRBV7-2; cdr3_nt: TGTGCCAGCAGCTCGGAGAACGCCAACTATGGCTACACCTTC; cdr3_aa: CASSSENANYGYTF
j_call: TRBJ2-1; cdr3_length: 15; d_call: TRBD1; clone_size: -; v_call: TRBV4-2; cdr3_nt: TGTGCCAGCAGCCCCGGGACAGGGGCCCCGAATGAGCAGTTCTTC; cdr3_aa: CASSPGTGAPNEQFF
j_call: TRBJ2-5; cdr3_length: 15; d_call: -; clone_size: -; v_call: TRBV5-4; cdr3_nt: TGTGCCAGCAGTCCGGACGGGGGTCGTCAAGAGACCCAGTACTTC; cdr3_aa: CASSPDGGRQETQYF
j_call: TRBJ2-7; cdr3_length: 17; d_call: TRBD2; clone_size: few; v_call: TRBV28; cdr3_nt: TGTGCCACCGAAGAGGCAGCCGCGGGAGTAATGGGCTACGAGCAGTACTTC; cdr3_aa: CATEEAAAGVMGYEQYF
j_call: TRBJ2-7; cdr3_length: 11; d_call: -; clone_size: -; v_call: TRBV10-1; cdr3_nt: TGCGCCATAGGACGGACCTACGAGCAGTACTTC; cdr3_aa: CAIGRTYEQYF
j_call: TRBJ1-5; cdr3_length: 13; d_call: TRBD1; clone_size: many; v_call: TRBV28; cdr3_nt: TGTGCCAGCAGTTCGACAGGGCCGAGGCCCCAGCATTTT; cdr3_aa: CASSSTGPRPQHF
j_call: TRBJ1-6; cdr3_length: 17; d_call: -; clone_size: -; v_call: TRBV27; cdr3_nt: TGTGCCAGCAGTTTAATGGCGGGGAGCTCCTATAATTCACCCCTCCACTTT; cdr3_aa: CASSLMAGSSYNSPLHF
j_call: TRBJ1-3; cdr3_length: 15; d_call: -; clone_size: -; v_call: TRBV7-6; cdr3_nt: TGTGCCAGCAGCCCTAGGTCAGACAAAGGAAACACCATATATTTT; cdr3_aa: CASSPRSDKGNTIYF
j_call: TRBJ2-7; cdr3_length: 17; d_call: TRBD2; clone_size: many; v_call: TRBV7-8; cdr3_nt: TGTGCCAGCAGCTTCTACACCGGGACTACCAGCTCCTACGAGCAGTACTTC; cdr3_aa: CASSFYTGTTSSYEQYF
j_call: TRBJ2-1; cdr3_length: 15; d_call: -; clone_size: -; v_call: TRBV6-8; cdr3_nt: TGTGCCAGCAGTTACTCCTGGACAGCCCTCAATGAGCAGTTCTTC; cdr3_aa: CASSYSWTALNEQFF
j_call: TRBJ1-1; cdr3_length: 15; d_call: -; clone_size: -; v_call: TRBV27; cdr3_nt: TGTGCCAGCCGATTGACCCAGACGACGAACACTGAAGCTTTCTTT; cdr3_aa: CASRLTQTTNTEAFF
j_call: TRBJ1-5; cdr3_length: 14; d_call: -; clone_size: -; v_call: TRBV28; cdr3_nt: TGTGCCAGCAGTCCCCCAAGTAGCAATCAGCCCCAGCATTTT; cdr3_aa: CASSPPSSNQPQHF
j_call: TRBJ1-2; cdr3_length: 13; d_call: -; clone_size: -; v_call: TRBV19; cdr3_nt: TGTGCCAGTAGTGCGGGGACTAACTATGGCTACACCTTC; cdr3_aa: CASSAGTNYGYTF
j_call: TRBJ2-3; cdr3_length: 17; d_call: TRBD2; clone_size: -; v_call: TRBV7-2; cdr3_nt: TGTGCCAGCAGCGCTCGGGGGGGCGGGATTCGCACAGATACGCAGTATTTT; cdr3_aa: CASSARGGGIRTDTQYF
j_call: TRBJ1-4; cdr3_length: 12; d_call: TRBD1; clone_size: few; v_call: TRBV7-9; cdr3_nt: TGTGCCAGCAGCGCCAGGGGGGAAAAACTGTTTTTT; cdr3_aa: CASSARGEKLFF
j_call: TRBJ2-6; cdr3_length: 17; d_call: TRBD2; clone_size: -; v_call: TRBV6-1; cdr3_nt: TGTGCCAGCAGTGTAGCGGGAACGGCGTCTGGGGCCAACGTCCTGACTTTC; cdr3_aa: CASSVAGTASGANVLTF
j_call: TRBJ2-1; cdr3_length: 17; d_call: TRBD2; clone_size: -; v_call: TRBV19; cdr3_nt: TGTGCCAGTAGTCCCAAAACCGGGACTAGCGGACGCAATGAGCAGTTCTTC; cdr3_aa: CASSPKTGTSGRNEQFF
j_call: TRBJ2-5; cdr3_length: 17; d_call: TRBD2; clone_size: many; v_call: TRBV7-6; cdr3_nt: TGTGCCAGCAGCTTAGTATTGCCCGGGAGGGCCGGAGAGACCCAGTACTTC; cdr3_aa: CASSLVLPGRAGETQYF
j_call: TRBJ2-1; cdr3_length: 14; d_call: TRBD1; clone_size: few; v_call: TRBV2; cdr3_nt: TGTGCCTCCCAAGGCCCGACAGGGGGGAATGAGCAGTTCTTC; cdr3_aa: CASQGPTGGNEQFF
j_call: TRBJ2-1; cdr3_length: 14; d_call: TRBD2; clone_size: few; v_call: TRBV6-6; cdr3_nt: TGTGCCAGCACCCTACGGGGTAGCGGGGGTGAGCAGTTCTTC; cdr3_aa: CASTLRGSGGEQFF
j_call: TRBJ1-1; cdr3_length: 13; d_call: TRBD1; clone_size: -; v_call: TRBV2; cdr3_nt: TGTGCCAGGCGACAGGGGTCGTACACTGAAGCTTTCTTT; cdr3_aa: CARRQGSYTEAFF
j_call: TRBJ1-5; cdr3_length: 12; d_call: -; clone_size: -; v_call: TRBV28; cdr3_nt: TGTGCCGAATGGTGGGGGAGGCAGCCCCAGCATTTT; cdr3_aa: CAEWWGRQPQHF
j_call: TRBJ1-1; cdr3_length: 11; d_call: -; clone_size: few; v_call: TRBV28; cdr3_nt: TGTGCCAGCATTCAGAACACTGAAGCTTTCTTT; cdr3_aa: CASIQNTEAFF
j_call: TRBJ1-1; cdr3_length: 14; d_call: -; clone_size: -; v_call: TRBV5-1; cdr3_nt: TGCGCCAGCAGCACTGGAAGCCGGTACACTGAAGCTTTCTTT; cdr3_aa: CASSTGSRYTEAFF
j_call: TRBJ2-7; cdr3_length: 14; d_call: TRBD2; clone_size: few; v_call: TRBV20-1; cdr3_nt: TGCAGTGCTAGATGGGGAGCGGGAGTAGGCGAGCAGTACTTC; cdr3_aa: CSARWGAGVGEQYF
j_call: TRBJ1-3; cdr3_length: 15; d_call: -; clone_size: few; v_call: TRBV7-4; cdr3_nt: TGTGCCAGCAGCTCGCAGTCCCACTCTGGAAACACCATATATTTT; cdr3_aa: CASSSQSHSGNTIYF
j_call: TRBJ1-5; cdr3_length: 13; d_call: -; clone_size: -; v_call: TRBV19; cdr3_nt: TGTGCCAGCCAGGGTGGGGGCAATCAGCCCCAGCATTTT; cdr3_aa: CASQGGGNQPQHF
j_call: TRBJ2-2; cdr3_length: 17; d_call: TRBD2; clone_size: -; v_call: TRBV28; cdr3_nt: TGTGCCAGCAGTTTATGGCGGGAGTTGCTTTACACCGGGGAGCTGTTTTTT; cdr3_aa: CASSLWRELLYTGELFF
j_call: TRBJ1-1; cdr3_length: 14; d_call: -; clone_size: many; v_call: TRBV12-3/TRBV12-4; cdr3_nt: TGTGCCAGCAGTTTTTTGGGGGGGGACACTGAAGCTTTCTTT; cdr3_aa: CASSFLGGDTEAFF
j_call: TRBJ1-1; cdr3_length: 15; d_call: TRBD1; clone_size: few; v_call: TRBV7-9; cdr3_nt: TGTGCCAGCAGCTCACAGGGGGGGGTGAACACTGAAGCTTTCTTT; cdr3_aa: CASSSQGGVNTEAFF
j_call: TRBJ2-1; cdr3_length: 19; d_call: TRBD1; clone_size: -; v_call: TRBV10-3; cdr3_nt: TGTGCCATCAGTGACGTCCCGGGACAGGGGGCGACTCGAGGTAATGAGCAGTTCTTC; cdr3_aa: CAISDVPGQGATRGNEQFF
j_call: TRBJ1-1; cdr3_length: 12; d_call: -; clone_size: few; v_call: TRBV11-1; cdr3_nt: TGTGCCAGCAAAGGGATGAACACTGAAGCTTTCTTT; cdr3_aa: CASKGMNTEAFF
j_call: TRBJ1-1; cdr3_length: 16; d_call: -; clone_size: many; v_call: TRBV7-2; cdr3_nt: TGTGCCAGCAGCTTACCGAACTGGTACGGGGACACTGAAGCTTTCTTT; cdr3_aa: CASSLPNWYGDTEAFF
j_call: TRBJ2-3; cdr3_length: 14; d_call: -; clone_size: -; v_call: TRBV4-2; cdr3_nt: TGTGCCAGCAGCTTCCAGGTGGAGCTTGATACGCAGTATTTT; cdr3_aa: CASSFQVELDTQYF
j_call: TRBJ2-7; cdr3_length: 16; d_call: TRBD1; clone_size: -; v_call: TRBV13; cdr3_nt: TGTGCCAGCAGCGGCAAACAGGGGATAGGGGGATACGAGCAGTACTTC; cdr3_aa: CASSGKQGIGGYEQYF
j_call: TRBJ2-1; cdr3_length: 15; d_call: -; clone_size: -; v_call: TRBV28; cdr3_nt: TGTGCCAGCAGTTCCGCCGTCGAAGGGGACAATGAGCAGTTCTTC; cdr3_aa: CASSSAVEGDNEQFF
j_call: TRBJ2-7; cdr3_length: 15; d_call: TRBD2; clone_size: -; v_call: TRBV20-1; cdr3_nt: TGCAGTGCTAGAGATCTGGTAGCGGGAGGGAACGAGCAGTACTTC; cdr3_aa: CSARDLVAGGNEQYF
j_call: TRBJ1-5; cdr3_length: 14; d_call: -; clone_size: -; v_call: TRBV11-1; cdr3_nt: TGTGCCAGCAGCCCCGCGGGCGAGAGTCAGCCCCAGCATTTT; cdr3_aa: CASSPAGESQPQHF
j_call: TRBJ2-1; cdr3_length: 15; d_call: TRBD1; clone_size: once; v_call: TRBV19; cdr3_nt: TGTGCCAGTACCCGTGGGACAGGACCCTACAATGAGCAGTTCTTC; cdr3_aa: CASTRGTGPYNEQFF
j_call: TRBJ1-6; cdr3_length: 14; d_call: -; clone_size: few; v_call: TRBV2; cdr3_nt: TGTGCCAGCAGTTCCGACAACTATAATTCACCCCTCCACTTT; cdr3_aa: CASSSDNYNSPLHF
j_call: TRBJ1-6; cdr3_length: 12; d_call: -; clone_size: -; v_call: TRBV20-1; cdr3_nt: TGCAGTGCTGGTGCACCCAATTCACCCCTCCACTTT; cdr3_aa: CSAGAPNSPLHF
j_call: TRBJ1-2; cdr3_length: 13; d_call: -; clone_size: many; v_call: TRBV28; cdr3_nt: TGTGCCAGCAGCCACCGACAGGCCTATGGCTACACCTTC; cdr3_aa: CASSHRQAYGYTF
j_call: TRBJ1-1; cdr3_length: 14; d_call: -; clone_size: few; v_call: TRBV20-1; cdr3_nt: TGCAGTGCGCCGACCAGGCTTCTGAACACTGAAGCTTTCTTT; cdr3_aa: CSAPTRLLNTEAFF